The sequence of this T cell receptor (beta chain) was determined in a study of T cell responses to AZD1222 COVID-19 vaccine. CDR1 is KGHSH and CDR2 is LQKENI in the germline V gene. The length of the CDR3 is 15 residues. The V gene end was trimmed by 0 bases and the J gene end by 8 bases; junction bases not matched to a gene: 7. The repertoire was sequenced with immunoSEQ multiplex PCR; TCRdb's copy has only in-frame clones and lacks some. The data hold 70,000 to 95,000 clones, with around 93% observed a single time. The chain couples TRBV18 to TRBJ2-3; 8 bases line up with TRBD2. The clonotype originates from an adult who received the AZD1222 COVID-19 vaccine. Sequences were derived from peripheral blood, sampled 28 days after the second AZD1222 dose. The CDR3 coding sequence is TGTGCCAGCTCACCACCAGGACGGGAGGGTCGTACGCAGTATTTT. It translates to CASSPPGREGRTQYF.